Sequencing of this TCR beta chain was carried out in a study of control samples from healthy donors and cancer patients. The protocol was immunoSEQ multiplex PCR, while the TCRdb copy is restricted to in-frame clones and leaves out a portion. Of more than 85,000 clones listed, 80% to 90% are singletons. In the case of this clone: The same CDR3 also results from other DNA sequences found in this sample.

V was shortened by 0 bases and J by 8 bases, with 12 bases between the two germline ends. This CDR3 is 14 amino acids long. Germline V gene lookup returns CDR1 SGHNT and CDR2 YYREEE (reference sequence). The sample comprised blood. The V call is TRBV5-4, the J call TRBJ2-1; D possibly matches TRBD1 or TRBD2 (5 bases each). The origin of this receptor is a woman aged 45-65 years in good health. CDR3 amino acids: CASSLVGGRDEQFF. In nucleotides, the CDR3 is TGTGCCAGCAGCTTGGTTGGGGGTCGCGATGAGCAGTTCTTC.